Below, 12 T cell receptor beta chains from the same sample are listed, as sequenced in a study of blood T cells in healthy people across ages. Combining a sample-barcoded 5' primer with a J-beta primer mix, a second PCR ran for roughly 6 to 12 cycles. TCRdb re-analysed the 5' RACE reads in MiXCR, keeping a single row per CDR3 protein. The sample yields about 1.1 million distinct CDR3 sequences, roughly two fifths seen once. What was sequenced was blood. These receptors all come from a man between 18 and 35 years old in good health.

V usage is TRBV13 and J usage is TRBJ2-3, with 7 bases matching TRBD1. The germline CDR1 and CDR2 sequences are PRHDT and FYEKMQ (reference sequence). The CDR3 spans 13 residues. V was clipped by 5 bases and J by 5 bases; unmatched bases: 4. CDR3 residues: CASSISGGDTQYF. The DNA of the CDR3 is TGTGCCAGCAGCATCTCAGGGGGAGATACGCAGTATTTT.

The chain is built from TRBV20-1 and TRBJ2-2; 12 bases match TRBD2. The germline V gene encodes CDR1 DFQATT and CDR2 SNEGSKA (reference sequence). This CDR3 spans 15 amino acids. Trimming at V came to 6 bases and at J to 3 bases, leaving 5 bases not matched to a gene. CDR3 sequence (DNA): TGCAGTGCAACTAGCGGGGGGACTCACACCGGGGAGCTGTTTTTT. Encoded protein: CSATSGGTHTGELFF.

This clonotype has a single count. This chain connects TRBV20-1 to TRBJ2-2, with D perhaps matching TRBD1 or TRBD2 (5 bases each). V was trimmed by 5 bases and J by 4 bases, leaving 11 bases between them. Per the germline V gene, CDR1 is DFQATT and CDR2 is SNEGSKA (reference sequence). CDR3 length equals 13 residues. The CDR3 reads CSAATGATGELFF. The CDR3 DNA reads TGCAGTGCTGCCACCGGGGCCACCGGGGAGCTGTTTTTT.

This clonotype was observed a handful of times. One junction end does not reproduce the germline sequence, and a read error may be involved. CDR3 bases: TGTGCTAGCAGCTTAGGGATTGGTACAGATACGCAGTATTTT. Encoded protein: CASSLGIGTDTQYF. V gene TRBV7-7 combines with J gene TRBJ2-3; D unresolved. This CDR3 comprises 14 residues. Germline V lookup: CDR1 SSHAT, CDR2 FNYEAQ (reference sequence).

This clonotype was detected only once. The chain employs TRBV28 and TRBJ1-1; D may be TRBD1 (5 bases). The V gene's germline CDR1 is MDHEN and CDR2 SYDVKM. V was cut by 6 bases and J by 3 bases, with 11 bases left in between. The CDR3 has 13 residues. The CDR3 sequence: CASRGHRDTEAFF. Written as DNA, the CDR3 is TGTGCCAGCAGGGGGCACCGGGACACTGAAGCTTTCTTT.

The V gene is TRBV20-1, the J gene TRBJ2-3; the match to TRBD2 covers 10 bases. The junction had 7 bases not matched to a gene; V was cut back by 0 bases and J by 10 bases. The CDR3 runs to 14 residues. Per germline, CDR1 DFQATT and CDR2 SNEGSKA (reference sequence). The CDR3 sequence: CSARDRASGGSQYF. The CDR3 DNA follows: TGCAGTGCTAGAGATCGAGCTAGCGGGGGTTCGCAGTATTTT.

The rearrangement links TRBV25-1 to TRBJ2-7, with 7 bases lining up with TRBD2. The J call is uncertain, as TRBJ2-5 better fits the DNA end. CDR1 and CDR2 (germline): MGHDK, SYGVNS. CDR3 size: 17 residues. This chain's CDR3 is CASSESKTGGVRETQYF. The CDR3 DNA reads as TGTGCCAGCAGTGAATCCAAGACTGGGGGGGTGAGGGAGACCCAGTACTTC.

This clonotype came up a few times. This sequence joins TRBV6-7 and TRBJ2-3; tentative D call: TRBD1 (5 bases). TRBV6-7 is sorted into the ORF group, with uncertain function. The CDR3 length is 14 residues. With 2 bases removed from V and 6 bases from J, the gap between germline ends came to 12 bases. In DNA, the CDR3 is TGTGCCAGCAGTTACAAATCGGACAACGATACGCAGTATTTT. Translation: CASSYKSDNDTQYF.

This clonotype was counted between two and nine times. The chain combines TRBV11-2 with TRBJ2-3; D is perhaps TRBD1 (6 bases). CDR1 and CDR2 from the germline V gene are SGHAT and FQNNGV. V lost 5 bases to trimming and J lost 0 bases, with 12 bases between them. The CDR3 totals 15 residues. The CDR3 region is CASSGGHSSTDTQYF. The CDR3 coding sequence is TGTGCCAGCAGCGGGGGACACAGTAGCACAGATACGCAGTATTTT.

Regarding this clonotype: Since a much larger clone is just one base distant, this may be a read error. The chain uses TRBV20-1 and TRBJ2-1, with a weak D call TRBD2 (7 bases). The CDR3 is made up of 10 amino acids. Germline lookup yields CDR1 DFQATT and CDR2 SNEGSKA (reference sequence). CDR3 sequence reads: CSARRRGPVF. In DNA form, the CDR3 reads TGCAGTGCTAGAAGGCGGGGGCCGGTCTTC.

V usage is TRBV20-1 and J usage is TRBJ2-5; 7 bases line up with TRBD1. After removal of 6 bases from V and 4 bases from J, the junction contained 11 bases not matched to a gene. The CDR3 covers 14 residues. From germline, CDR1 is DFQATT and CDR2 SNEGSKA (reference sequence). The CDR3 sequence is CSAKGGSIGETQYF. CDR3 sequence (DNA): TGCAGTGCCAAAGGGGGCTCGATTGGAGAGACCCAGTACTTC.

To note about this clonotype: A much larger clone lies one base from this, so it may be a read error. The chain uses TRBV4-3 and TRBJ2-7, with D hard to call. Deletions cut 0 bases from V and 11 bases from J, with 20 bases between. Germline CDR1 is LGHNA and CDR2 is YSLEER. This CDR3 is built from 15 residues. Here the CDR3 reads CASSQDPALYETEYF. CDR3 coding DNA: TGCGCCAGCAGCCAAGATCCCGCGTTGTACGAGACCGAGTACTTC.